The 15 T cell receptor beta chains below all came from one sample that was sequenced in a study of T cell responses to AZD1222 COVID-19 vaccine. TCRdb's copy holds only in-frame clones and misses some; the assay was immunoSEQ multiplex PCR. The profile covers some 66,000 clones, with less than 90% appearing a single time and around a sixth taken by the ten largest. The sequencing here drew on peripheral blood, taken on day 0 of AZD1222 vaccination. The receptor source for this set is an adult in good health.

The chain uses TRBV30 and TRBJ2-5; D is ambiguous. V was clipped by 7 bases and J by 5 bases, with 20 bases between them. Germline values: CDR1 GTSNPN, CDR2 SVGIG (reference sequence). The CDR3 has 14 residues. CDR3 DNA: TGTGCCTCTCCGGGTCAGCCGTCCGGGGAGACCCAGTACTTC. Translated, it gives CASPGQPSGETQYF.

The chain is built from TRBV30 and TRBJ2-5, with 8 bases that match TRBD1. V was clipped by 5 bases and J by 1 base; unmatched bases: 0. The germline gives CDR1 GTSNPN, CDR2 SVGIG (reference sequence). The CDR3 sequence is 12 residues long. CDR3 in amino acids: CAWGQGQETQYF. CDR3 bases: TGTGCCTGGGGACAGGGCCAAGAGACCCAGTACTTC. The complete variable domain, with remaining parts taken from reference TRBV30 and TRBJ2-5, reads SQTIHQWPATLVQPVGSPLSLECTVEGTSNPNLYWYRQAAGRGLQLLFYSVGIGQISSEVPQNLSASRPQDRQFILSSKKLLLSDSGFYLCAWGQGQETQYFGPGTRLLVL.

The rearrangement links TRBV18 to TRBJ1-4; possibly TRBD1 for D (6 bases). The CDR3 is made up of 16 amino acids. Germline-derived CDR1 and CDR2 are KGHSH and LQKENI. The V gene lost 0 bases and the J gene lost 5 bases, with 13 bases spanning the gap. The CDR3 loop is CASSPPTTGLNEKLFF. The CDR3 region has the DNA TGTGCCAGCTCACCACCTACCACAGGGTTAAATGAAAAACTGTTTTTT. Combining the CDR3 with reference TRBV18 and TRBJ1-4 gives the whole variable domain NAGVMQNPRHLVRRRGQEARLRCSPMKGHSHVYWYRQLPEEGLKFMVYLQKENIIDESGMPKERFSAEFPKEGPSILRIQQVVRGDSAAYFCASSPPTTGLNEKLFFGSGTQLSVL.

CDR3 sequence (DNA): TGTGCCAGCAGCCTTCAGGGTGTAACTAATGAAAAACTGTTTTTT. As protein: CASSLQGVTNEKLFF. This chain links TRBV5-5 with TRBJ1-4, with D tentatively TRBD1 (5 bases). Germline values: CDR1 SGHKS, CDR2 YYEKEE (reference sequence). The CDR3 loop spans 15 amino acids. Trimming cost V 4 bases and J 1 base, with 11 bases left between them.

The J gene is TRBJ1-2, the V gene TRBV5-1, with 11 bases aligning to TRBD1. Germline assignment: CDR1 SGHRS and CDR2 YFSETQ. The CDR3 is 14 residues long. The ends lost 3 bases at V and 8 bases at J; junction bases unmatched: 6. The CDR3 DNA reads as TGCGCCAGCAGCTGGGACAGGGGGGGATCCGGCTACACCTTC. This sequence encodes CASSWDRGGSGYTF.

V gene TRBV21-1 combines with J gene TRBJ2-7; whether TRBD1, the table's D call, matches the DNA was not checked. TRBV21-1 is an annotated pseudogene. The CDR3 totals 15 residues. Here the CDR3 reads CASSKPTGSSYEQYF. The CDR3 bases are TGTGCCAGCAGCAAACCGACAGGGAGCTCCTACGAGCAGTACTTC.

The chain combines TRBV21-1 with TRBJ2-7; the DNA was not compared with TRBD2, the D call given in the table. TRBV21-1 is assigned pseudogene status. CDR3 length equals 13 residues. The CDR3 here is CASRLAGPYEQYF. The CDR3 bases are TGTGCCAGCAGGCTAGCGGGACCCTACGAGCAGTACTTC.

The chain has TRBV27 and TRBJ2-7; D perhaps matches TRBD1 (6 bases). This CDR3 has 11 amino acids. V gave up 8 bases and J gave up 4 bases, with 9 bases separating them. Germline loops: CDR1 MNHEY, CDR2 SMNVEV (reference sequence). CDR3 protein: CASSDRYEQYF. As DNA, the CDR3 is TGTGCCAGCTCAGACAGGTACGAGCAGTACTTC.

The chain employs TRBV7-2 and TRBJ1-3; D unclear. V was trimmed by 3 bases and J by 4 bases, leaving 16 bases between them. This CDR3 spans 16 amino acids. Germline V gives CDR1 SGHTA, CDR2 FQGNSA. Written as DNA, the CDR3 is TGTGCCAGCAGCTTTGGTTCGGGAACCCGGGGAAACACCATATATTTT. Its protein product is CASSFGSGTRGNTIYF.

The gene calls are TRBV7-9 and TRBJ1-3; no clear D. CDR3 size: 17 residues. V lost 1 base and J 2 bases, leaving 15 bases between the germline ends. Germline V CDR1 and CDR2: SEHNR, FQNEAQ (reference sequence). CDR3 sequence: CASSLGPATLAGNTIYF. CDR3 sequence (DNA): TGTGCCAGCAGCTTAGGACCAGCCACCCTCGCTGGAAACACCATATATTTT.

This clone has just a few counts. The rearrangement uses TRBV7-9 and TRBJ2-1; D remains ambiguous. The CDR3 runs 11 residues. CDR1 is SEHNR, CDR2 FQNEAQ, per germline (reference sequence). V lost 1 base and J 10 bases, leaving 5 bases between the germline ends. CDR3 in amino acids: CASSLVSEQFF. DNA of the CDR3: TGTGCCAGCAGCTTAGTATCAGAGCAGTTCTTC.

This clone was recorded once. CDR3 residues: CASSLFQGNNEQFF. For the CDR3, the DNA is TGTGCCAGCAGCTTATTCCAGGGAAACAATGAGCAGTTCTTC. The chain employs TRBV7-8 and TRBJ2-1; maybe TRBD1 (5 bases). This CDR3 region has 14 residues. In germline, CDR1 is SGHVS, CDR2 FQNEAQ. With 2 bases removed from V and 5 bases from J, the gap between germline ends came to 10 bases. The whole variable domain, filled in from reference TRBV7-8 and TRBJ2-1, reads GAGVSQSPRYKVAKRGQDVALRCDPISGHVSLFWYQQALGQGPEFLTYFQNEAQLDKSGLPSDRFFAERPEGSVSTLKIQRTQQEDSAVYLCASSLFQGNNEQFFGPGTRLTVL.

V usage is TRBV9 and J usage is TRBJ1-3; D gene uncertain. The germline V gene encodes CDR1 SGDLS and CDR2 YYNGEE. This CDR3 spans 13 amino acids. The V end was cut by 4 bases, the J end by 2 bases, with 7 bases between. The DNA of the CDR3 is TGTGCCAGCAGCTCCCCTCCTGGAAACACCATATATTTT. Its translation is CASSSPPGNTIYF. Based on the CDR3 plus reference TRBV9 and TRBJ1-3, the full variable domain is DSGVTQTPKHLITATGQRVTLRCSPRSGDLSVYWYQQSLDQGLQFLIQYYNGEERAKGNILERFSAQQFPDLHSELNLSSLELGDSALYFCASSSPPGNTIYFGEGSWLTVV.

This chain links TRBV2 with TRBJ1-6; unclear D gene. Per the germline V gene, CDR1 is SNHLY and CDR2 is FYNNEI. The CDR3 loop spans 13 amino acids. Trimming removed 7 bases from V and 10 bases from J, with 14 bases in between. DNA of the CDR3: TGTGCCAGCACATCGGAGGGTGGGTCACCCCTCCACTTT. This codes for CASTSEGGSPLHF. Filled out from reference TRBV2 and TRBJ1-6, the complete variable domain reads EPEVTQTPSHQVTQMGQEVILRCVPISNHLYFYWYRQILGQKVEFLVSFYNNEISEKSEIFDDQFSVERPDGSNFTLKIRSTKLEDSAMYFCASTSEGGSPLHFGNGTRLTVT.

The chain uses TRBV7-6 and TRBJ2-1; the D call may be TRBD1 or TRBD2 (5 bases each). V was trimmed by 5 bases and J by 3 bases, leaving 17 bases between them. Germline CDR1 is SGHVS and CDR2 is FNYEAQ. This CDR3 is built from 16 residues. CDR3 in amino acids: CASSLKDTGGYNEQFF. The CDR3 coding sequence is TGTGCCAGCAGCCTAAAGGACACTGGGGGCTACAATGAGCAGTTCTTC.